In this sample, the clone carrying this TCR beta chain turned up many times. No antigen is known for it. With a much larger clone just one base away, this may be a read error. Axillary draining lymph nodes of breast cancer patients supplied the node samples. MiXCR was run by TCRdb on the multiplex PCR reads, yielding one entry per CDR3 protein. This table has over 200,000 distinct CDR3 sequences, approximately 30% appearing once. This entry comes from a study of breast tumors, draining lymph nodes, adjacent tissues. The CDR3 is 15 residues long. Germline values: CDR1 SQVTM, CDR2 ANQGSEA. Study-level findings and limits: Tumors had less TCR diversity than lymph nodes, more than nontumor tissue.

V and J are TRBV29-1 and TRBJ2-2; 8 bases agree with TRBD1. This receptor was obtained from a female donor with breast cancer. Some clones in this sample may be carry-over from other donors' samples. Sequences were obtained from axillary lymph node tissue. As DNA, the CDR3 is TGCAGCGTCGCAGGGGGCTTGTTTTCCGCCGGGGGGCTGTTTTTT. This gives the protein CSVAGGLFSAGGLFF.